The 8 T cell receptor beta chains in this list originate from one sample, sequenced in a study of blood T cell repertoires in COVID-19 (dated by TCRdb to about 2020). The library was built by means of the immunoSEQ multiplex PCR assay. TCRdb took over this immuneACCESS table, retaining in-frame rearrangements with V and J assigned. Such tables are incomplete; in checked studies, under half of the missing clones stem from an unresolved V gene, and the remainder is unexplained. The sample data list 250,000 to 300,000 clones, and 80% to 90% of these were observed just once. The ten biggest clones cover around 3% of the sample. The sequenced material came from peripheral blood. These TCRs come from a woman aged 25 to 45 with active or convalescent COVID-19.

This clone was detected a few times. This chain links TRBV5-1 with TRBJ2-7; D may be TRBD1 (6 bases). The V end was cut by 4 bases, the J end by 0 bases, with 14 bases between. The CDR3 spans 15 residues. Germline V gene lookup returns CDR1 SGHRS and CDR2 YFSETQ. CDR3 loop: CASSRGTGSSYEQYF. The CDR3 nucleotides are TGCGCCAGCAGCAGGGGGACGGGGAGCTCCTACGAGCAGTACTTC.

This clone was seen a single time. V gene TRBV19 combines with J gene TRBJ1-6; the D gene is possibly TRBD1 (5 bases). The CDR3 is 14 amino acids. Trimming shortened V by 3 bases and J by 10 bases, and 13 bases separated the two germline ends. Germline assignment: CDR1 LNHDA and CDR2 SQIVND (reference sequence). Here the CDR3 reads CASSIGQGGSPLHF. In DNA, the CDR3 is TGTGCCAGTAGTATTGGGCAGGGCGGATCACCCCTCCACTTT.

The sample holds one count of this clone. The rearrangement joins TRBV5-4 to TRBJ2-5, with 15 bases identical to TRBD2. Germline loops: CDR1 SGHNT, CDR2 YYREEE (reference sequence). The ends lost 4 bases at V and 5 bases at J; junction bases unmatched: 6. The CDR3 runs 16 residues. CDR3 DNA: TGTGCCAGCAGCCTCGGGACTAGCGGGGGGTGGGAGACCCAGTACTTC. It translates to CASSLGTSGGWETQYF.

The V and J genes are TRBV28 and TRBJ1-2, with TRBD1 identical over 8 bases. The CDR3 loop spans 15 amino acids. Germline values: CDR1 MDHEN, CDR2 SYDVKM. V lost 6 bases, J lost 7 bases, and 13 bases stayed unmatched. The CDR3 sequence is CASSTSSQGARGYTF. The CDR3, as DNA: TGTGCCAGCAGCACATCTAGTCAGGGGGCGCGTGGCTACACCTTC.

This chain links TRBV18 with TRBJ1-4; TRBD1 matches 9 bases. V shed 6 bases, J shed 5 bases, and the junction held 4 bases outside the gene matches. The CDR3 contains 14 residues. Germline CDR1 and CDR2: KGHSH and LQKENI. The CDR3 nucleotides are TGTGCCAGCTCGGGACAGGGTGTGAATGAAAAACTGTTTTTT. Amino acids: CASSGQGVNEKLFF. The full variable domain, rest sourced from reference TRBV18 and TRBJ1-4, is NAGVMQNPRHLVRRRGQEARLRCSPMKGHSHVYWYRQLPEEGLKFMVYLQKENIIDESGMPKERFSAEFPKEGPSILRIQQVVRGDSAAYFCASSGQGVNEKLFFGSGTQLSVL.

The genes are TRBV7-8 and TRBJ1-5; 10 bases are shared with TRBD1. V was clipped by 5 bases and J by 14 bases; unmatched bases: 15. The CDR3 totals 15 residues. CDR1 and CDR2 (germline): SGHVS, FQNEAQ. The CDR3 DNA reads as TGTGCCAGCAGCCGCAGTTCCACCGGGACAGGGGAGAAGCATTTT. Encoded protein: CASSRSSTGTGEKHF. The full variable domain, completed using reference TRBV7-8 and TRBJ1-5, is GAGVSQSPRYKVAKRGQDVALRCDPISGHVSLFWYQQALGQGPEFLTYFQNEAQLDKSGLPSDRFFAERPEGSVSTLKIQRTQQEDSAVYLCASSRSSTGTGEKHFGDGTRLSIL.

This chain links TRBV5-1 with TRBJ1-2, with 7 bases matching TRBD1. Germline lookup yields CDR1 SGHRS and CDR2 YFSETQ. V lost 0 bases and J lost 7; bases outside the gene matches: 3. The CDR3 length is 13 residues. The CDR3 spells CASSLGGGVGYTF. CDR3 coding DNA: TGCGCCAGCAGCTTGGGAGGGGGCGTTGGCTACACCTTC.

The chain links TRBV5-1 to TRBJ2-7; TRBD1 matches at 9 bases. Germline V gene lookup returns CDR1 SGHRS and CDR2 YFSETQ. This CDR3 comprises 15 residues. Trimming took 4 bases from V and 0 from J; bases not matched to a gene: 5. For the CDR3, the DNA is TGCGCCAGCAGCCGCGGGACAGGGATCTCCTACGAGCAGTACTTC. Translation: CASSRGTGISYEQYF.